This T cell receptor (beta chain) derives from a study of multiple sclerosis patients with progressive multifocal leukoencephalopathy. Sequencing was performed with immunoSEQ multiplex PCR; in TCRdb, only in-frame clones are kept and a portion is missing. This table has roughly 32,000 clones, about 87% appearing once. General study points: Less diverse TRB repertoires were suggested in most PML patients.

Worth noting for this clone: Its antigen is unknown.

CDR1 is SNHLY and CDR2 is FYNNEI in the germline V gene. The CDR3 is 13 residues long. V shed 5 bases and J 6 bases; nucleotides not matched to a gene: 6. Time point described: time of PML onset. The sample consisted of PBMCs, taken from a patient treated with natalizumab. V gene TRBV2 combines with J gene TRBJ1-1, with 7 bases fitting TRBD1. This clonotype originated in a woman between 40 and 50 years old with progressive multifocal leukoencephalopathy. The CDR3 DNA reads TGTGCCAGCAGTTCTAGGGGGCAGGCTGAAGCTTTCTTT. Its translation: CASSSRGQAEAFF. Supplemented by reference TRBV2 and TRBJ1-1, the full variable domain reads EPEVTQTPSHQVTQMGQEVILRCVPISNHLYFYWYRQILGQKVEFLVSFYNNEISEKSEIFDDQFSVERPDGSNFTLKIRSTKLEDSAMYFCASSSRGQAEAFFGQGTRLTVV.